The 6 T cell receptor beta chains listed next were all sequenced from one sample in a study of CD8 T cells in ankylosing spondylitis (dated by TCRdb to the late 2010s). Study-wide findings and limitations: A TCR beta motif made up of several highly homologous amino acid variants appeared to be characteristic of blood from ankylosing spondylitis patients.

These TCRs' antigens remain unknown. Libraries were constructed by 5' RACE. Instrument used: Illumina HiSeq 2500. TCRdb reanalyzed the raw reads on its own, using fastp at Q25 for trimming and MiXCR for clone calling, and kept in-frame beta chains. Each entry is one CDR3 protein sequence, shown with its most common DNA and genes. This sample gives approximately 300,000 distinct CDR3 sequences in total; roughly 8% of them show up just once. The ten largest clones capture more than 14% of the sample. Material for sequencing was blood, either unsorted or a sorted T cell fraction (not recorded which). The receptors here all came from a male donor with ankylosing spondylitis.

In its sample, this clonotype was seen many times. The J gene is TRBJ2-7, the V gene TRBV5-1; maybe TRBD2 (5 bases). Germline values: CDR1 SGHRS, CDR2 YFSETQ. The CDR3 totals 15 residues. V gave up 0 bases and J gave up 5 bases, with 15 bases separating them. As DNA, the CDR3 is TGCGCCAGCAGCTTGGGATTGATGGACTTCAACGAGCAGTACTTC. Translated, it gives CASSLGLMDFNEQYF.

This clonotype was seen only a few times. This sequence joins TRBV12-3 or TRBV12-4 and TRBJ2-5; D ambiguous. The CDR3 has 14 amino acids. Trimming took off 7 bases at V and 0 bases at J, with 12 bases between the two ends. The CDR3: CASNLDGYQETQYF. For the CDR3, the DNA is TGTGCCAGCAACCTGGACGGGTACCAAGAGACCCAGTACTTC.

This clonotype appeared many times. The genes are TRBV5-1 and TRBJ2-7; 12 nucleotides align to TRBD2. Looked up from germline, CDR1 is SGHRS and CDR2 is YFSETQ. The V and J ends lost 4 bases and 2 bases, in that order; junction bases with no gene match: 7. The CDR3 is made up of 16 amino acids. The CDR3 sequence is CASSQTSGRITYEQYF. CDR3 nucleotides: TGCGCCAGCAGCCAGACTAGCGGGAGAATCACCTACGAGCAGTACTTC.

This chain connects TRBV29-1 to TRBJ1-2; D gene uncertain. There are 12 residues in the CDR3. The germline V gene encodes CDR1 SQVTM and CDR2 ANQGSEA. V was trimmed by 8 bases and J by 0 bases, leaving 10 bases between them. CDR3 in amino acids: CSLGSPNYGYTF. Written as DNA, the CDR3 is TGCAGCCTAGGCAGCCCTAACTATGGCTACACCTTC.

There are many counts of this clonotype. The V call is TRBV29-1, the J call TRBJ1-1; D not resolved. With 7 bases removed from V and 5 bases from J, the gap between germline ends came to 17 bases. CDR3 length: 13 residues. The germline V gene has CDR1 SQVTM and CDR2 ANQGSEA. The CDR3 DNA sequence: TGCAGCGGCATGCGTGGAGAGTCGACTGAAGCTTTCTTT. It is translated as CSGMRGESTEAFF.

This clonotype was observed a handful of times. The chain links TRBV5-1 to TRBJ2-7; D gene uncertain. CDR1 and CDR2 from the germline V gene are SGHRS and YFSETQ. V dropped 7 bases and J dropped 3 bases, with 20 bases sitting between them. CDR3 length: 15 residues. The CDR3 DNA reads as TGCGCCAGCCTCCCCCTTGGTGGCAGAATCTACGAGCAGTACTTC. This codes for CASLPLGGRIYEQYF.